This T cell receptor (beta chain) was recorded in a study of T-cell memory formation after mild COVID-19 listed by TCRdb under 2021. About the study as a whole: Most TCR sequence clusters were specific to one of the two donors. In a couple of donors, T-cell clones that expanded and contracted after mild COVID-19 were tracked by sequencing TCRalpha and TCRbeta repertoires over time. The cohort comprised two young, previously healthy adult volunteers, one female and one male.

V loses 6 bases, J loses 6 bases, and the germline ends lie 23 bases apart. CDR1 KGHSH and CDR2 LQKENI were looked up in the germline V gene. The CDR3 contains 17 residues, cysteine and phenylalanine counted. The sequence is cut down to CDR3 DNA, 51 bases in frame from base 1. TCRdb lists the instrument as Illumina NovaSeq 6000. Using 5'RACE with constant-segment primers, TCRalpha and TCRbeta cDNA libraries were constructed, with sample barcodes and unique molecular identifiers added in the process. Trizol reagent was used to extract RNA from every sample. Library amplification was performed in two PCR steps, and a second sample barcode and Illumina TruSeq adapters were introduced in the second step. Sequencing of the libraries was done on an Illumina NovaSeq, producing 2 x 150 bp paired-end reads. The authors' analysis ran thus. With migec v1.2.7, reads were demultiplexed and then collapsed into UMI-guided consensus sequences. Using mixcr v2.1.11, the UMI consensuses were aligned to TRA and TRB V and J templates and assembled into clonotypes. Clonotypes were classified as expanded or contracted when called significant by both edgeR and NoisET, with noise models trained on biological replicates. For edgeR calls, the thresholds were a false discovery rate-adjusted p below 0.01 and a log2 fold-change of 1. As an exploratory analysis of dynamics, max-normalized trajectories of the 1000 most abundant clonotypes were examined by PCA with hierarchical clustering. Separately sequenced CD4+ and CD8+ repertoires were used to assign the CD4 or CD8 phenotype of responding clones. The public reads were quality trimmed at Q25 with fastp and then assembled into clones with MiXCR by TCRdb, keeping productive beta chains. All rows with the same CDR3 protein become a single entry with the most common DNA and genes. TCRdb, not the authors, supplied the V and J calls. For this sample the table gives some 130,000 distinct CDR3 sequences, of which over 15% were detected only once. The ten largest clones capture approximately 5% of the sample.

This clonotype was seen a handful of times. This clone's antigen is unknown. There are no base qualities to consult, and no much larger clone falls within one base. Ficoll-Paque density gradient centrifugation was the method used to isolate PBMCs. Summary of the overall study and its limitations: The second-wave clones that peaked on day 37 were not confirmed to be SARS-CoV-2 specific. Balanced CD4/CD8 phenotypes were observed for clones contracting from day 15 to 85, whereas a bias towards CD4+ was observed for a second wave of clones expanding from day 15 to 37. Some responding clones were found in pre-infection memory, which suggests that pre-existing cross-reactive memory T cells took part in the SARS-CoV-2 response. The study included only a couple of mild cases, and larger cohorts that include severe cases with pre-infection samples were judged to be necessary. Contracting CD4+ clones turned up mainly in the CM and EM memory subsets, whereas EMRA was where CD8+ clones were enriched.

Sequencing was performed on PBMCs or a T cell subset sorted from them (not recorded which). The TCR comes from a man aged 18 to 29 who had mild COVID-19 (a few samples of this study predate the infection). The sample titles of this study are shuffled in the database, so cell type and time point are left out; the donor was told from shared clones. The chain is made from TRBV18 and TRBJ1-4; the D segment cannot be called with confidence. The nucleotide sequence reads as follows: TGTGCCAGCTCCCGGGCCCAGGCCCGAGCTACCTATGAAAAACTGTTTTTT. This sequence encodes CASSRAQARATYEKLFF.